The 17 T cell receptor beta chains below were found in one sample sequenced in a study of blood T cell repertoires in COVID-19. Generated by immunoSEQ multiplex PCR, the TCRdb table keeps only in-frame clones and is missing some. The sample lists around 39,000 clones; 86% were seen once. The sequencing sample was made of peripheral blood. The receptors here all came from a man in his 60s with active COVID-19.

The CDR3 nucleotides read TGTGCCAGCAGCTTAGATGCCGTCAGGGGGGCTGAAAAACTGTTTTTT. This gives the protein CASSLDAVRGAEKLFF. The genes are TRBV7-2 and TRBJ1-4; 7 bases fit TRBD1. This CDR3 is 16 amino acids long. J gave up 7 bases and V 1 base, and 9 bases lay outside the gene matches. Per germline, CDR1 SGHTA and CDR2 FQGNSA.

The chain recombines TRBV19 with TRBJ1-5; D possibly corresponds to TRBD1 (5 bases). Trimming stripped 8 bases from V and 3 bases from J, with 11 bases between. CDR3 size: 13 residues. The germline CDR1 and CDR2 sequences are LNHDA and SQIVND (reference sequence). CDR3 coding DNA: TGTGCCAGTTCTACAGGAAACAATCAGCCCCAGCATTTT. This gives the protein CASSTGNNQPQHF.

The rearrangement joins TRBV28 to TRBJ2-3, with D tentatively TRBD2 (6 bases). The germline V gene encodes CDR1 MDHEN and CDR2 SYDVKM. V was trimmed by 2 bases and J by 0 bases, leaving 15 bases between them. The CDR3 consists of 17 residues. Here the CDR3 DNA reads TGTGCCAGCAGTTTAAGGGTCGGGAGCGGCAGCACAGATACGCAGTATTTT. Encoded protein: CASSLRVGSGSTDTQYF. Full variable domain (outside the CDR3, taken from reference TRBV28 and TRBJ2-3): DVKVTQSSRYLVKRTGEKVFLECVQDMDHENMFWYRQDPGLGLRLIYFSYDVKMKEKGDIPEGYSVSREKKERFSLILESASTNQTSMYLCASSLRVGSGSTDTQYFGPGTRLTVL.

For the CDR3, the DNA is TGCGCCAGCAGTGACGGGACAGCCGCCTACGAGCAGTACTTC. Amino acid sequence: CASSDGTAAYEQYF. The chain combines TRBV10-1 with TRBJ2-7, with 7 bases fitting TRBD1. The CDR3 is made up of 14 amino acids. J gave up 2 bases and V 3 bases, and 4 bases lay outside the gene matches. Germline CDR1 reads WNHNN; CDR2 reads SYGVQD (reference sequence).

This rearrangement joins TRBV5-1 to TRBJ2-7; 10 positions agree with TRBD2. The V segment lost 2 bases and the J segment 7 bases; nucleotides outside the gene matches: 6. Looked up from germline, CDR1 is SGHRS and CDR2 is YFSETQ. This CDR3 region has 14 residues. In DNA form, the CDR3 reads TGCGCCAGCAGCTTTTTGGCTAGCGGGAGTGAGCAGTACTTC. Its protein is CASSFLASGSEQYF.

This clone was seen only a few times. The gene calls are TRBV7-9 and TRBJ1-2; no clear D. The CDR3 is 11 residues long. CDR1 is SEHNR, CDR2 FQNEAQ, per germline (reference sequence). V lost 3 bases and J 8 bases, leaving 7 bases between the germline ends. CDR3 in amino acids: CASSLGSGYTF. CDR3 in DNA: TGTGCCAGCAGCTTGGGGAGCGGCTACACCTTC.

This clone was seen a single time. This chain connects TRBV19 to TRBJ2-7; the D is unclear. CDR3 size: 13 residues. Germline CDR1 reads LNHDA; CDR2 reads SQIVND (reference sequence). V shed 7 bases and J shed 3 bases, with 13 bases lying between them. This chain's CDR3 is CASTGGALYEQYF. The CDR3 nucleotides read TGTGCCAGTACGGGTGGAGCCCTCTACGAGCAGTACTTC.

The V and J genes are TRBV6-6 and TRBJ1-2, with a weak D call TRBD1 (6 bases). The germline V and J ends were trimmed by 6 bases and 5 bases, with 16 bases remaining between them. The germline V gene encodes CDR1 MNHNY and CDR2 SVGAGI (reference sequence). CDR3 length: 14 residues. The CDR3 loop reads CASSTPGQEYGYTF. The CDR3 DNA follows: TGTGCCAGCAGCACCCCGGGACAAGAATATGGCTACACCTTC.

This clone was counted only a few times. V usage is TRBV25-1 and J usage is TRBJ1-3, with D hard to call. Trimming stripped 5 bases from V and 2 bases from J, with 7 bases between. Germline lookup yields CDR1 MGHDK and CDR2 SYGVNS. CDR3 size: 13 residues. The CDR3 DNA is TGTGCCAGCAGTTTCAGTACTGGAAACACCATATATTTT. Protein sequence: CASSFSTGNTIYF.

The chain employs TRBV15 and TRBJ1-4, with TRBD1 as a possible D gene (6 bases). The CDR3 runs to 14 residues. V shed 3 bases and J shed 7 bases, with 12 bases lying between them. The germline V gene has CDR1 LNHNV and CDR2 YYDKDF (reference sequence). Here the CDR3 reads CATSRQGWVEKLFF. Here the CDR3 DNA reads TGTGCCACCAGCAGGCAGGGGTGGGTTGAAAAACTGTTTTTT. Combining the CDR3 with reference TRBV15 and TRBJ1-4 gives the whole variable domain DAMVIQNPRYQVTQFGKPVTLSCSQTLNHNVMYWYQQKSSQAPKLLFHYYDKDFNNEADTPDNFQSRRPNTSFCFLDIRSPGLGDTAMYLCATSRQGWVEKLFFGSGTQLSVL.

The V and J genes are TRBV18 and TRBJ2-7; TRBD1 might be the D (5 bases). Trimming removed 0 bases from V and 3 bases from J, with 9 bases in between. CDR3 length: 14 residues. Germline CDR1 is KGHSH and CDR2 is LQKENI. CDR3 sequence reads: CASSPPPGNYEQYF. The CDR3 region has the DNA TGTGCCAGCTCACCACCGCCAGGGAACTACGAGCAGTACTTC.

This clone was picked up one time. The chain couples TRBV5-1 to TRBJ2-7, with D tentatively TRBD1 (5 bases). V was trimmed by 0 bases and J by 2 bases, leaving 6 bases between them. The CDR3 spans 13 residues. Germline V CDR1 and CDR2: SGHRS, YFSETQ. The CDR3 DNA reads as TGCGCCAGCAGCTTGGCAGGGACCTACGAGCAGTACTTC. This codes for CASSLAGTYEQYF.

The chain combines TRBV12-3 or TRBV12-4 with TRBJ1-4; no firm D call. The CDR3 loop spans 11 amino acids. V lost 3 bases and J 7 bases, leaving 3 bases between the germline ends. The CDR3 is CASSFSEKLFF. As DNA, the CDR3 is TGTGCCAGCAGTTTCTCTGAAAAACTGTTTTTT.

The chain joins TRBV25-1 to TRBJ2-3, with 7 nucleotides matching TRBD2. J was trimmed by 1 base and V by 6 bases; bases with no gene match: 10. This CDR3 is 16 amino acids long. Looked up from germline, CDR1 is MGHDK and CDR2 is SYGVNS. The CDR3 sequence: CASRAPLGRGTDTQYF. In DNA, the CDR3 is TGTGCCAGCAGGGCCCCCTTGGGGAGGGGCACAGATACGCAGTATTTT.

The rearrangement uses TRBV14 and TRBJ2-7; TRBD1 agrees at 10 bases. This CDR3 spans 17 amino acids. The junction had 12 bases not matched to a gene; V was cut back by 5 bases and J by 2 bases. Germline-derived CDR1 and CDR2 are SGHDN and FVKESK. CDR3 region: CASSSPPGQGPPYEQYF. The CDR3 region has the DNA TGTGCCAGCAGCTCGCCCCCGGGACAGGGGCCACCCTACGAGCAGTACTTC.

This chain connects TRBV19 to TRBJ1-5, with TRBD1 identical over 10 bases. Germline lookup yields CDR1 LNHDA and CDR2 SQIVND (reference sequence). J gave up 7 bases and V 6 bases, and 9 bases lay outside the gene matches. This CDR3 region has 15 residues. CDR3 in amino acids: CASSPDRGLRQPQHF. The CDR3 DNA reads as TGTGCCAGTAGCCCCGACAGGGGGCTACGACAGCCCCAGCATTTT.

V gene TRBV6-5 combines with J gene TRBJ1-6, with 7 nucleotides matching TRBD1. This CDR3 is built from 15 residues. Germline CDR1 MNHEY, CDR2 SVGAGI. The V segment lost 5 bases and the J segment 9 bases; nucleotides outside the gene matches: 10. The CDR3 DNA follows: TGTGCCAGCAGTAAATCGGGACAGAGGCTTTCACCCCTCCACTTT. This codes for CASSKSGQRLSPLHF.